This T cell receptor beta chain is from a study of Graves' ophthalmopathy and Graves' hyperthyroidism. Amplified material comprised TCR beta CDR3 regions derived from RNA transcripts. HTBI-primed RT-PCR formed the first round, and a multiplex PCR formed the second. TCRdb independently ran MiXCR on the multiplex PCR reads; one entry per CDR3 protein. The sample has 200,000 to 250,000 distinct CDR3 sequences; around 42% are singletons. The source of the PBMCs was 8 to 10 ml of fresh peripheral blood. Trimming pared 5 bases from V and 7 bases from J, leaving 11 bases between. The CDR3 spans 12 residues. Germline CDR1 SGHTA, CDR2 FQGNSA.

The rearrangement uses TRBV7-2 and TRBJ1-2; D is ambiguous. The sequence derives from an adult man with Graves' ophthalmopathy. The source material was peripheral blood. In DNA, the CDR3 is TGTGCCAGCAGCCAAGACCTCGCTGGCTACACCTTC. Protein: CASSQDLAGYTF.